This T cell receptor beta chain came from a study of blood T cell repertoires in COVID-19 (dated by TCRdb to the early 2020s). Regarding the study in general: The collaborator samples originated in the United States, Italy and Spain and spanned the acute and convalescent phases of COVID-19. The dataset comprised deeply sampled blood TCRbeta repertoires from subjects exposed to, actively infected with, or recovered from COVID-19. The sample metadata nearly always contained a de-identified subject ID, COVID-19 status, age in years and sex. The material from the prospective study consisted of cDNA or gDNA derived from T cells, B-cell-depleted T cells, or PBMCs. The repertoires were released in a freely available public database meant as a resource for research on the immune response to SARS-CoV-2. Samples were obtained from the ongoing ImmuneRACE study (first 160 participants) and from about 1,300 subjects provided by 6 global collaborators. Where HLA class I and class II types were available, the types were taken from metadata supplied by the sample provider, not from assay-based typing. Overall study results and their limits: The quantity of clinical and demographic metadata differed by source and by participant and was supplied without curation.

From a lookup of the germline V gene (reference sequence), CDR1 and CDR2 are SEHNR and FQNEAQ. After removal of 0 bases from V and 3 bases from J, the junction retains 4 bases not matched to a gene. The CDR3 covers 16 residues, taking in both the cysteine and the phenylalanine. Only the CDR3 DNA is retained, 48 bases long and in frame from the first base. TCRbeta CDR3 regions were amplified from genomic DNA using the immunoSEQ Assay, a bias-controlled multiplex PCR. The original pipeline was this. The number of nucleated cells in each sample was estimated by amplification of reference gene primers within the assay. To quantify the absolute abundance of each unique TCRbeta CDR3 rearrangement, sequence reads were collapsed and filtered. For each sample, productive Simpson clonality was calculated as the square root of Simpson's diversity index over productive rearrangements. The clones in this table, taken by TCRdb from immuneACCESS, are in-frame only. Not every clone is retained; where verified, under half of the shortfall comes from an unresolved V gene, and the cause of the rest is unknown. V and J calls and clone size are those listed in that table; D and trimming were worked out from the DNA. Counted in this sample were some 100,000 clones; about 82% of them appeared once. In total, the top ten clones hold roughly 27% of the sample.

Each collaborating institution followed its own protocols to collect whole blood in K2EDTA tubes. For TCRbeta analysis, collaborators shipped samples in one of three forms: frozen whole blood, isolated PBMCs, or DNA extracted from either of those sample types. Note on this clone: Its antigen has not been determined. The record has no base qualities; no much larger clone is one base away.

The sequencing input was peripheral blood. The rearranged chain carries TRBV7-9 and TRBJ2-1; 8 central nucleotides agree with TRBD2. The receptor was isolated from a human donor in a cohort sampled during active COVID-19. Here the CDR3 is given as CASSLAWAGGYNEQFF. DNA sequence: TGTGCCAGCAGCTTAGCGTGGGCGGGGGGCTACAATGAGCAGTTCTTC.